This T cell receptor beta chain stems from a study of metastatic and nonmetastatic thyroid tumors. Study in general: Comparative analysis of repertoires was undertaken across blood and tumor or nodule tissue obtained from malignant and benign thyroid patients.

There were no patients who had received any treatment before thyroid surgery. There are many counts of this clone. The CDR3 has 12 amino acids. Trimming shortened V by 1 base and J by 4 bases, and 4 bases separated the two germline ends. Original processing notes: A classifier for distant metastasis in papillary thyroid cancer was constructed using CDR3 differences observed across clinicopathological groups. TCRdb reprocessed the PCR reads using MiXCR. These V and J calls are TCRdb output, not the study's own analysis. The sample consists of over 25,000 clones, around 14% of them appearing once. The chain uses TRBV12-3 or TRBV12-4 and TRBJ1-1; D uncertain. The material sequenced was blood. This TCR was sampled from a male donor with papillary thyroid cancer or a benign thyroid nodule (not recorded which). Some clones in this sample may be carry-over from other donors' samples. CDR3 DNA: TGTGCCAGCAGTTTAGGGACCACTGAAGCTTTCTTT. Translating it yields CASSLGTTEAFF.